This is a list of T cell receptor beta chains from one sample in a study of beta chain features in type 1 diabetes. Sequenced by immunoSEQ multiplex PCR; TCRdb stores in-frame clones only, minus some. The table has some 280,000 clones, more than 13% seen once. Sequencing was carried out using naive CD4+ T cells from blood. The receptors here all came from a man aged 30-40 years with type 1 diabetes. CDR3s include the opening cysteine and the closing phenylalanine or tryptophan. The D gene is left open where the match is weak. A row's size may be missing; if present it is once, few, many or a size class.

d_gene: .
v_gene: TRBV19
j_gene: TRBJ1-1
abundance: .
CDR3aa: CASKDRPNTEAFF
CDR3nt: TGTGCCAGTAAAGACAGACCGAACACTGAAGCTTTCTTT

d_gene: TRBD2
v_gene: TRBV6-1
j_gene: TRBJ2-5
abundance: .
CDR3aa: CASSVPGLGVETQYF
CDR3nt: TGTGCCAGCAGTGTGCCGGGACTAGGAGTGGAGACCCAGTACTTC

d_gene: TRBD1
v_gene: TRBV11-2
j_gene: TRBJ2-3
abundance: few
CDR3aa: CASSSGQGLGDTQYF
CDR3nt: TGTGCCAGCAGCTCCGGACAGGGCCTTGGAGATACGCAGTATTTT

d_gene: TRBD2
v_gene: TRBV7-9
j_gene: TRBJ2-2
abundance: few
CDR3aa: CASSAGRAGELFF
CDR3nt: TGTGCCAGCTCGGCAGGGAGGGCCGGGGAGCTGTTTTTT

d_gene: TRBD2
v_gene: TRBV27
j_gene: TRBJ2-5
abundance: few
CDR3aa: CASSFLGLAGGRRWQETQYF
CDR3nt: TGTGCCAGCAGTTTCTTGGGACTAGCGGGAGGGAGGAGGTGGCAAGAGACCCAGTACTTC

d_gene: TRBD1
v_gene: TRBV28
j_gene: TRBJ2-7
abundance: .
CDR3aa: CASTTPGTGSYEQYF
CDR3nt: TGTGCCAGCACCACTCCCGGGACAGGATCCTACGAGCAGTACTTC

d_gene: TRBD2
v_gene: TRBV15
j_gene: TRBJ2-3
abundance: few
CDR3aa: CATSRDGLAQYF
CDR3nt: TGTGCCACCAGCAGAGACGGACTAGCTCAGTATTTT

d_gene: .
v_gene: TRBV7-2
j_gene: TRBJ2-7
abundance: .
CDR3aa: CASSLAAGYHYEQYF
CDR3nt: TGTGCCAGCAGCTTAGCGGCGGGGTACCATTACGAGCAGTACTTC

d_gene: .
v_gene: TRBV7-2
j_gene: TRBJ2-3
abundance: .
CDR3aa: CASSPGDTDTQYF
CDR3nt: TGTGCCAGCAGCCCGGGAGACACAGATACGCAGTATTTT

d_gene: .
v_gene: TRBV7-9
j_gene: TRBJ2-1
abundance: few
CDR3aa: CASSSGGSYNEQFF
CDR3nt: TGTGCCAGCAGCTCGGGGGGCAGCTACAATGAGCAGTTCTTC

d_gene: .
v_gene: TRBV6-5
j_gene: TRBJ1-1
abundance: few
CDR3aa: CASSYGRAAEAFF
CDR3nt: TGTGCCAGCAGTTACGGCAGGGCTGCGGAAGCTTTCTTT

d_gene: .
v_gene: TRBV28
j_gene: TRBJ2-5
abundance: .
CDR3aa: CASSRGTAAGETQYF
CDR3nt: TGTGCCAGCAGTCGAGGGACCGCAGCGGGCGAGACCCAGTACTTC

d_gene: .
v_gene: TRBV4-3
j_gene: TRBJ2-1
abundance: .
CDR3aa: CASSQEGGPGEQFF
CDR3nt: TGCGCCAGCAGCCAAGAAGGTGGGCCTGGAGAGCAGTTCTTC